The clone carrying this TCR beta chain was recorded at least ten times. The antigen remains undetermined. This sample is drawn from a study of blood T cells in healthy people across ages. General observations from the study: Diversity of TCR beta correlated strongly with naive T cell percentage. Since the PBMCs were unsorted, naive and antigen-experienced cells could not be conclusively compared.

It was with a sample-barcoded 5' primer and a J-beta primer mix that a second PCR of roughly 7 to 12 cycles was run. TCRdb called the 5' RACE reads again in MiXCR, with one record for every CDR3 protein. The sample yields some 1.7 million distinct CDR3 sequences, roughly 30% seen once. Material for sequencing was blood. The TCR originated in a woman in her 30s in good health.

CDR3 amino acids: CASSSGLPGHEQYF. CDR3 coding DNA: TGCGCCAGCAGCTCGGGACTCCCGGGCCACGAGCAGTACTTC. This chain uses TRBV5-1 with TRBJ2-7, with D possibly being TRBD2 (6 bases). Germline V gene lookup returns CDR1 SGHRS and CDR2 YFSETQ. The CDR3 runs 14 residues. Trimming left V 3 bases short and J 5 bases short, with 15 bases between.